This TCR beta chain is from a study of CD8 T cells in ankylosing spondylitis. TCRdb itself ran the 5' RACE reads through MiXCR, one entry per CDR3 protein. The table shows approximately 260,000 distinct CDR3 sequences, with 8% to 9.5% occurring only once. This clonotype was detected ten times or more. This sequence was found in a male donor with ankylosing spondylitis or in good health (not recorded which). The material sequenced was blood, either unsorted or a sorted T cell fraction (not recorded which).

Written as DNA, the CDR3 is TGTGCCAGCAGGCGTTTAGGTTCAGACTCCATGAACACTGAAGCTTTCTTT. Translated: CASRRLGSDSMNTEAFF. The chain recombines TRBV12-3 or TRBV12-4 with TRBJ1-1; unclear D gene. The germline V and J ends were trimmed by 6 bases and 0 bases, with 20 bases remaining between them. CDR3 size: 17 residues.